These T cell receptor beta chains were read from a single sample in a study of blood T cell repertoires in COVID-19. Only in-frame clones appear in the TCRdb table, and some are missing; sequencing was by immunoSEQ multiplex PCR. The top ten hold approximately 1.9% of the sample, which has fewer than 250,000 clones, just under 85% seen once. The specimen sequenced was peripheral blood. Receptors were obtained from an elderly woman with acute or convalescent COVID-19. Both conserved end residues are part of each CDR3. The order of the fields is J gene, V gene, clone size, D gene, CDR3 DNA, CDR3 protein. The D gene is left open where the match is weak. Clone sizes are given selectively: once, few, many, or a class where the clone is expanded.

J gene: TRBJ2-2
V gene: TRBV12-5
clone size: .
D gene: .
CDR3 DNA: TGTGCTAGTGGTTTGGTATTCTCGAACACCGGGGAGCTGTTTTTT
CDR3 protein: CASGLVFSNTGELFF

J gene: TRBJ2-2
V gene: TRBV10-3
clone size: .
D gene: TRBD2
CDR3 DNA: TGTGCCATCAGTGGACTAGCGGGGGCGAGGACCGGGGAGCTGTTTTTT
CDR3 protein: CAISGLAGARTGELFF

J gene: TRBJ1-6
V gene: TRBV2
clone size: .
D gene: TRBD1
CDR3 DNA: TGTGCCAGCAGTGGACGGGACAGGGGGGTTTCACCCCTCCACTTT
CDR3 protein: CASSGRDRGVSPLHF

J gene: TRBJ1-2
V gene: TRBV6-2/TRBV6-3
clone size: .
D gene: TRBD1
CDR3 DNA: TGTGCCAGCAGTTACTCAGGGGACAGACTTTCCTATGGCTACACCTTC
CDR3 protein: CASSYSGDRLSYGYTF

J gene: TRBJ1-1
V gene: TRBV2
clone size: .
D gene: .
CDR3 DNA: TGTGCCAGCAGTGAAATCGGGGAAGCGAGCACTGAAGCTTTCTTT
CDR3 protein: CASSEIGEASTEAFF

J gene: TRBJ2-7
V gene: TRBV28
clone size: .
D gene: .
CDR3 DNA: TGTGCCAGCAGTTTGAACAGTTACGAGCAGTACTTC
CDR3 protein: CASSLNSYEQYF

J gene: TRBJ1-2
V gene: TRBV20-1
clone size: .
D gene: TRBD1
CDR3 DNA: TGCAGTGCAAGGACAGGGTGGGGCTACACCTTC
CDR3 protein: CSARTGWGYTF

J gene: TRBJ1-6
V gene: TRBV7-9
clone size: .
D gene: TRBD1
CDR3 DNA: TGTGCCAGCAGCTCGAATCCCGGGACAGTATATAATTCACCCCTCCACTTT
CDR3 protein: CASSSNPGTVYNSPLHF

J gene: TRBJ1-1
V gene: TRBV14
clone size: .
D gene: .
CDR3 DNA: TGTGCCAGCAGCCAAGGGGCAGGGCTGAACACTGAAGCTTTCTTT
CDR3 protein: CASSQGAGLNTEAFF

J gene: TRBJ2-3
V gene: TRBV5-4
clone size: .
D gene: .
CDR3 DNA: TGTGCCAGCAGCTTGGGGGAGGAATCCCGAGATTTT
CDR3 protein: CASSLGEESRDF

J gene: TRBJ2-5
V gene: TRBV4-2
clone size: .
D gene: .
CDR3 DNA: TGTGCCAGCAGAGGTCTGCGCGACAGGGAGGTTAGCGGGGTCCAAGAGACCCAGTACTTC
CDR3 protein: CASRGLRDREVSGVQETQYF

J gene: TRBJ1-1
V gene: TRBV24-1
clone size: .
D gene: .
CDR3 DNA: TGTGCCACCAGTGACCTACTTGGCACTGAAGCTTTCTTT
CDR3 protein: CATSDLLGTEAFF

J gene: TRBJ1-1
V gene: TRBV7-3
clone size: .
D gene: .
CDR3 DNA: TGTGCCAGCAGCTTAGGGGGCATGAACACTGAAGCTTTCTTT
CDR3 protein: CASSLGGMNTEAFF

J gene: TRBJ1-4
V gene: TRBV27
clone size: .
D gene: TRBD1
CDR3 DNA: TGTGCCAGCAGTTCCTTGGGGACAGGGGAGGAAAAACTGTTTTTT
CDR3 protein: CASSSLGTGEEKLFF

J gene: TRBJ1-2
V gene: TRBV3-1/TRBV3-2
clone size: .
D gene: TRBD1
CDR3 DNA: TGTGCCAGCACCTGGTCGGGACAGGCTAACTATGGCTACACCTTC
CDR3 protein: CASTWSGQANYGYTF

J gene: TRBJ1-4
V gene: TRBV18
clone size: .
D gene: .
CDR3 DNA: TGTGCCAGCTCACCGGGATCGGGAGCAACTAATGAAAAACTGTTTTTT
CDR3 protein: CASSPGSGATNEKLFF

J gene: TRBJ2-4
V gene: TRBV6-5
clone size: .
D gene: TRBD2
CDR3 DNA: TGTGCCAGCAGTTACAGTCTAGCGGAAGCCAAAAACATTCAGTACTTC
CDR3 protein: CASSYSLAEAKNIQYF

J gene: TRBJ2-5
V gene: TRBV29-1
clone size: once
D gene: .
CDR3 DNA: TGCAGCGTTGTAGCAGGGGCGCGGGAGACCCAGTACTTC
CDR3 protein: CSVVAGARETQYF

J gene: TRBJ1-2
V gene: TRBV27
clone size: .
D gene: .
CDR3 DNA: TGTGCCAGCAGTAACAGGGACTATGGCGGCTACACCTTC
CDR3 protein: CASSNRDYGGYTF

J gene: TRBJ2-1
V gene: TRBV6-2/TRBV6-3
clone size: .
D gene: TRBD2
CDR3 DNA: TGTGCCAGCAGTTACTCAAGCGGGGGGTACAATGAGCAGTTCTTC
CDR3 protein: CASSYSSGGYNEQFF

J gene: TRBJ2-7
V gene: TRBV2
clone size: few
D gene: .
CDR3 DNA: TGTGCCAGCAGTGTAGGGACGGGAGCCTACGAGCAGTACTTC
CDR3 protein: CASSVGTGAYEQYF

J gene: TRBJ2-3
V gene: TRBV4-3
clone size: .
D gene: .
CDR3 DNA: TGCGCCAGCAGCCAAGATCTCGAAGGGGTCACAGATACGCAGTATTTT
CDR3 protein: CASSQDLEGVTDTQYF

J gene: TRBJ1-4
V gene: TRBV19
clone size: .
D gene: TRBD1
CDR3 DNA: TGTGCCAGTAGTATTAAGGACAGGGGAAGTTGGGAAAAACTGTTTTTT
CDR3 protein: CASSIKDRGSWEKLFF

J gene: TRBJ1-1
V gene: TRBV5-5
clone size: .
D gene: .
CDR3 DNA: TGTGCCAGCAGCACAAACAGGTCCCTGAACACTGAAGCTTTCTTT
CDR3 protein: CASSTNRSLNTEAFF

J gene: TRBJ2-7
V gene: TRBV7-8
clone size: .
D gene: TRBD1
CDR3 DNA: TGTGCCAGCAGCGTCCTGGGACAGGGGGTAGCCTACGAGCAGTACTTC
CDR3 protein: CASSVLGQGVAYEQYF

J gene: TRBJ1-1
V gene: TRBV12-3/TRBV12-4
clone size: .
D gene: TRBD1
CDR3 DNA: TGTGCCAGCAGACTCGAGGAGGGACAGGGGACCTTT
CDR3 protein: CASRLEEGQGTF

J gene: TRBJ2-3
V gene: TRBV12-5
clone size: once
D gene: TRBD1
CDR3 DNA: TGTGCTAGTGGTTTGGTACGAACAGGGGGTGGGGGAGATACGCAGTATTTT
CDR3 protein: CASGLVRTGGGGDTQYF

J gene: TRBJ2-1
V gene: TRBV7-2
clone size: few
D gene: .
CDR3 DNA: TGTGCCAGCAGCCAAGGGGAAGGTAGCTCCTACAATGAGCAGTTCTTC
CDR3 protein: CASSQGEGSSYNEQFF

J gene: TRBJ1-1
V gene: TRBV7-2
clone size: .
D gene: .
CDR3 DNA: TGTGCCAGCAGCTTTAAGGGGACTGGCACTGAAGCTTTCTTT
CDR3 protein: CASSFKGTGTEAFF

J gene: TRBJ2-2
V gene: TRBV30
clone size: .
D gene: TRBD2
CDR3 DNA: TGTGCCTGGAGGAACAGACTAGCGGGAGGGCCGGGCACCGGGGAGCTGTTTTTT
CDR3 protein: CAWRNRLAGGPGTGELFF

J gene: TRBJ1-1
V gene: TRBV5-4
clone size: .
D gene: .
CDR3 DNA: TGTGCCAGCAGCTTGGTGGGCAGGGGAATGAACACTGAAGCTTTCTTT
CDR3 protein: CASSLVGRGMNTEAFF

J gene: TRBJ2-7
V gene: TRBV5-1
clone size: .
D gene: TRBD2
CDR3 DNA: TGCGCCAGCAGCTTAGCGGGAGCTGTGGACGAGCAGTACTTC
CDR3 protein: CASSLAGAVDEQYF

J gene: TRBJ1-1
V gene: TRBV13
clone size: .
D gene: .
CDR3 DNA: TGTGCCAGCAGCTTAGGCCGCTGGGACAAGAACACTGAAGCTTTCTTT
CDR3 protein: CASSLGRWDKNTEAFF

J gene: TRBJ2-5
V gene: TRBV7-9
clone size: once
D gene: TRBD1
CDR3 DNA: TGTGCCAGCAGCCCGGGGACAGACCAAGAGACCCAGTACTTC
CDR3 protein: CASSPGTDQETQYF

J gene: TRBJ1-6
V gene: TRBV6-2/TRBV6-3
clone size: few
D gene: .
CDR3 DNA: TGTGCCAGCAGCAAGGGGCCTTCACCCCTCCACTTT
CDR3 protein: CASSKGPSPLHF

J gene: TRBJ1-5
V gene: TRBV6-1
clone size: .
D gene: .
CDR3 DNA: TGTGCCAGCAGTGACCGGACAGCTAGCAATCAGCCCCAGCATTTT
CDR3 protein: CASSDRTASNQPQHF

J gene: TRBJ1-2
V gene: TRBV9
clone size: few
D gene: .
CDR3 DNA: TGTGCCAGCAGCGCCCAGACAGGCTTAAACTATGGCTACACCTTC
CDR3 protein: CASSAQTGLNYGYTF

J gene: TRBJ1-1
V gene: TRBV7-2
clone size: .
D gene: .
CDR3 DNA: TGTGCCAGCAGCGCTACAGTGGGGCTGGCCACTGAAGCTTTCTTT
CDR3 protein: CASSATVGLATEAFF

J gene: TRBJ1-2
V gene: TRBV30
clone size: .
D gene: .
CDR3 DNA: TGTGCCTGGAGTTACCCACCAGGGGAGGGTTTCTATGGCTACACCTTC
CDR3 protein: CAWSYPPGEGFYGYTF

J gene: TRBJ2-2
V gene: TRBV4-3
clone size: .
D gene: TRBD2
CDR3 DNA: TGCCCCAGCCGCCAAGACCTCGCGGGGGGGGATGCCGGGGAGCTGTTTTTT
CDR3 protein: CPSRQDLAGGDAGELFF

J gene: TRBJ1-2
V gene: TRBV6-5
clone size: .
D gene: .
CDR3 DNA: TGTGCCAGCAGTTATCACAGGGACGGCTATGGCTACACCTTC
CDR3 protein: CASSYHRDGYGYTF

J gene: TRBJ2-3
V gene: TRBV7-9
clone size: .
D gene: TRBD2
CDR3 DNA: TGTGCCGCAAATCGTGGACTAGCGAGTAGCACAGATACGCAGTATTTT
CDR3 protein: CAANRGLASSTDTQYF

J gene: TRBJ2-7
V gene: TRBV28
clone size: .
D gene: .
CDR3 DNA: TGTGCCGGTGGTGGAGCGGAATTCTACGAGCAGTACTTC
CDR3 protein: CAGGGAEFYEQYF

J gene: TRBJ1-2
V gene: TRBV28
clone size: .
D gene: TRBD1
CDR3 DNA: TGTGCCAGCAGTCCCCTGGGACAGGGGTGGACTAACTATGGCTACACCTTC
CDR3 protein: CASSPLGQGWTNYGYTF

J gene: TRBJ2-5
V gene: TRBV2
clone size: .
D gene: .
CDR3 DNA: TGTGCCAGCAGTCTGATGAGGGAGACCCAGTACTTC
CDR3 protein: CASSLMRETQYF

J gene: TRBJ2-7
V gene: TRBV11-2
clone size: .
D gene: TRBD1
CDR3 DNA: TGTGCCAGCAGCCCCCAACATTCGGGACAGGGAGCCTACGAGCAGTACTTC
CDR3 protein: CASSPQHSGQGAYEQYF

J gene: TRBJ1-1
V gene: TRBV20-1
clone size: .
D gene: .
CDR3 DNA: TGCAGTGCTACTCTCGGGGGGCAAGCTTTCTTT
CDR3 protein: CSATLGGQAFF

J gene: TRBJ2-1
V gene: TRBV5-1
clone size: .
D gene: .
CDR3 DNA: TGCGCCAGCAGCTTGGCGTCCACGGGGAATGAGCAGTTCTTC
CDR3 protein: CASSLASTGNEQFF

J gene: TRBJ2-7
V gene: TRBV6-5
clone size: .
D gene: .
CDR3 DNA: TGTGCCAGCAGTTCCTCGGGGGCAACCTACGAGCAGTACTTC
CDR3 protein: CASSSSGATYEQYF